These 2 T cell receptor beta chains were sequenced from one sample in a study of blood T cell repertoires in COVID-19. The repertoire was sequenced with immunoSEQ multiplex PCR; TCRdb's copy has only in-frame clones and lacks some. The sample gives under 300,000 clones, over 80% of which show up once; over 4.5% is in the top ten. Sequenced: peripheral blood. Every receptor here comes from a man in his sixties who had recovered from COVID-19.

V is TRBV28 and J is TRBJ1-1, with 9 bases lining up with TRBD1. The CDR3 length is 15 residues. The V gene's germline CDR1 is MDHEN and CDR2 SYDVKM. V shed 7 bases and J 0 bases; nucleotides not matched to a gene: 6. CDR3 region: CASKDDRGVNTEAFF. In nucleotides, the CDR3 is TGTGCCAGCAAAGATGACAGGGGGGTGAACACTGAAGCTTTCTTT.

CDR3 sequence (DNA): TGTGCCAGCAGCCCATCGACGGGGTTGAGTCAGCCCCAGCATTTT. As protein: CASSPSTGLSQPQHF. The chain couples TRBV11-2 to TRBJ1-5; no reliable D call. Per the germline V gene, CDR1 is SGHAT and CDR2 is FQNNGV. The CDR3 totals 15 residues. Deletions cut 5 bases from V and 6 bases from J, with 17 bases between.